This T cell receptor beta chain was found in a study of identical twins (dated by TCRdb to the mid-2010s). Background for the entire study: The study deep-sequenced TCR alpha and beta repertoires from monozygotic twins, unrelated adults of various ages and cord blood to test whether fetal clonotypes persist. Replicate twin experiments were performed at different times using different library preparation protocols to rule out contamination.

The library came from 5' RACE. Sequencing took place on an Illumina HiSeq 2000. Template switching introduced a universal primer binding site; the final cDNA contained a unique molecular identifier, enabling accurate counting of TCR cDNA molecules. First-strand cDNA for TCR alpha and beta chains was synthesized from specific primers in the conserved constant-segment region. To control for contamination, every cDNA library was double barcoded, receiving both a SMART-Mk sample barcode and Illumina barcodes. TruSeq adapter sequences and Illumina sample barcodes were added in two successive PCR steps. Sequencing of the TCR alpha and beta cDNA libraries was done on the Illumina HiSeq platform using custom primers. In the source study's methods: Unique molecular identifiers were extracted from raw reads with MiGEC, and CDR3 positions were determined with MiXCR. For each individual, recombination models were inferred using an EM algorithm with the repgenHMM and IGoR tools. Shared clonotypes were analyzed with the tcR package in R, and sharing was normalized by the product of cloneset sizes. Out-of-frame nonproductive sequences were analyzed to study raw recombination free of thymic and clonal selection effects. Starting from the raw public reads, TCRdb applied fastp trimming at Q25, assembled clones with MiXCR and retained in-frame beta chains. Merged by CDR3 protein, the rows form single entries marked with the most common genes and DNA. The V and J calls and clone size come from TCRdb's table, not from the authors' own analysis. In all, the sample holds around 1.7 million distinct CDR3 sequences, and about 32% of those were seen once. The ten most abundant clones make up roughly 0.3% of the sample.

Study-wide conclusions, independent of this receptor: Out-of-frame TCR alpha sequences shared between twins showed an excess of low generation-probability sequences compared with coincidental sharing between unrelated individuals. Conclusions relied on cross-sectional statistical analysis, since the same donors could not be followed over many years. The excess sharing between twins in beta out-of-frame sequences was weaker because fewer shared sequences reduced the signal-to-noise ratio. Recombination models systematically underestimated out-of-frame TCR alpha sharing in monozygotic twins but agreed with sharing between unrelated individuals. Invariant T cells such as MAIT and iNKT could partly confound zero-insertion analyses, although diverse VJ usage argued against such confounding for most clonotypes. Abundant cord blood beta clonotypes carried fewer insertions; young adult naive repertoires showed a weaker similar trend, while memory repertoires showed none.

This clonotype was seen once. No antigen is known for it. No quality values exist for individual bases; no much larger clone is one base distant. All donors were healthy Caucasians. The clonotype was recovered from a newborn girl in good health. Source material: cord blood.

The CDR3 protein: CASSLDQQGANEKLFF. The DNA reads as follows: TGTGCCAGCAGTTTAGACCAACAGGGGGCGAATGAAAAACTGTTTTTT. The chain links TRBV28 with TRBJ1-4; 9 bases in the junction line up with TRBD1. The V end gives up 2 bases and the J end 5 bases, leaving 6 bases in the junction not matched to a gene. Including cysteine and phenylalanine, the CDR3 has 16 amino acids. The kept DNA is CDR3 alone, 48 bases in frame from the first base. The germline V gene encodes CDR1 MDHEN and CDR2 SYDVKM.